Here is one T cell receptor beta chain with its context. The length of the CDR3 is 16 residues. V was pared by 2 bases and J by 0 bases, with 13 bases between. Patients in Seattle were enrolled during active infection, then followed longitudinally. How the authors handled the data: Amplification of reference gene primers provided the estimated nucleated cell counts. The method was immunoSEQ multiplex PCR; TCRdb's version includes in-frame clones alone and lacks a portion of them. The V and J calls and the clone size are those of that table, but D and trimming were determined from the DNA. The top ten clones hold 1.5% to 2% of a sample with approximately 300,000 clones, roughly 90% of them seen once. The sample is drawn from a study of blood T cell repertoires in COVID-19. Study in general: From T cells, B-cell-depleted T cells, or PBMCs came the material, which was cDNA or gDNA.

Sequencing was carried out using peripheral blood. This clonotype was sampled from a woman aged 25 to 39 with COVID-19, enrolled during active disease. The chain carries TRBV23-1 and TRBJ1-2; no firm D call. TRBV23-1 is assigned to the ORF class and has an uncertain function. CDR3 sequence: CASSQRPSRANYGYTF. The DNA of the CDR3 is TGCGCCAGCAGTCAACGGCCCTCGAGGGCTAACTATGGCTACACCTTC.